This TCR beta chain was identified in a study of spatial heterogeneity in lung cancer (dated by TCRdb to the late 2010s). Study-wide context: Beta-chain transcripts were consistently detected in greater numbers than alpha-chain transcripts, which likely reflects a higher abundance of beta-chain transcripts. At surgery, over 200 tumor regions, roughly 62 matched nontumor lung samples and 45 to 60 PBMC samples were TCR-sequenced for both alpha and beta chains. In the raw uncorrected reads, each unique combination of TCR and UMI appeared on average more than ten times. The study quantitatively compared TCR alpha and beta repertoires across multiple tumor regions, matched nontumor lung and blood in non-small cell lung cancer. Nonsynonymous mutation counts, determined by whole-exome sequencing of tumor tissue, were related to TCR repertoire features. Overall results and qualifications from the work: Ubiquitous expanded tumor TCRs showed up in blood more often at tumor resection than at routine follow-up. Confirming at a functional level the hypothesis that regional TCRs recognize regional mutations was considered to require additional single-cell paired TCR alpha and beta sequencing.

Reading from cysteine to phenylalanine, the CDR3 counts 15 amino acids. The only DNA kept is the CDR3, 45 bases in frame from the first base. For this chain, trimming is 6 bases at the V end and 1 base at the J end, and the number of junction bases without a gene match is 8. CDR1 and CDR2 are read off the germline V gene as SGHRS and YFSETQ. Preparation of the library involved 5' RACE. Sequencing took place on a NextSeq 500. The TCR library protocol attached a unique molecular identifier to each TCR cDNA molecule to allow correction of PCR and sequencing errors. Per the authors' processing: TCR identification, UMI-based error correction and CDR3 extraction were performed with Decombinator tools. TCRs above a frequency of 2 per 1,000, corresponding to the top 1% of the tumor frequency distribution, were defined as expanded. Renyi diversity was calculated using the R vegan package after each repertoire was subsampled 100 times to 5,000 TCRs. CDR3 similarity networks were constructed using string-kernel similarity of amino acid triplets, with links drawn between CDR3s whose pairwise similarity was above 0.82. The raw public reads went through TCRdb reprocessing: fastp at Q25, MiXCR clone calling, in-frame beta chains kept. Every distinct CDR3 protein forms one entry, paired with its most common genes and DNA. These V and J calls are TCRdb output, not the study's own analysis. Within this sample are around 60,000 distinct CDR3 sequences, with approximately 8% of them counted one time only. The top ten constitute about 14% of the sample.

The time point label, as the study defines it: sample taken at primary tumor resection. Whole RNA extracted from tumor and nontumor lung tissue, or from cryopreserved PBMC samples, was used for TCR sequencing without cell sorting. Samples were obtained from 72 patients with early-stage, untreated non-small cell lung cancer from the lung TRACERx cohort. A patient was chosen for TCR sequencing only when enough RNA was available from at least two tumor regions. Ten or more counts support this clonotype. The specificity of this receptor is unknown. Base qualities were left out, and no much larger clone turns up one base away.

Source: PBMCs, taken at surgery. The origin of this receptor is a female donor with early-stage non-small cell lung cancer. Recombination joined TRBV5-1 with TRBJ1-1; 8 junctional bases match TRBD1. Here is the DNA: TGCGCCAGCAACCGGGACAGGCAGACGAACACTGAAGCTTTCTTT. It codes for CASNRDRQTNTEAFF. Where the CDR3 stops, the reference TRBV5-1 and TRBJ1-1 genes take over; the full variable domain is KAGVTQTPRYLIKTRGQQVTLSCSPISGHRSVSWYQQTPGQGLQFLFEYFSETQRNKGNFPGRFSGRQFSNSRSEMNVSTLELGDSALYLCASNRDRQTNTEAFFGQGTRLTVV.